These 8 T cell receptor beta chains came from one sample sequenced in a study of technical replicates of blood from a handful of donors. Profiled with immunoSEQ multiplex PCR; TCRdb holds only in-frame clones, not every one. The sample lists around 72,000 clones; 90% to 95% were seen once. The sample was T cells isolated from PBMCs. The receptors were sampled from a human donor in good health. Some clones in this sample may be carry-over from other donors' samples.

V is TRBV4-1 and J is TRBJ1-2; TRBD1 aligns across 7 bases. Trimming removed 0 bases from V and 5 bases from J; junction bases left unmatched: 9. The CDR3 extends over 16 amino acids. Germline CDR1 MGHRA, CDR2 YSYEKL. For the CDR3, the DNA is TGCGCCAGCAGCCAAGAGTTACAGGGGTCCGTTTATGGCTACACCTTC. It translates to CASSQELQGSVYGYTF.

This clone was detected only once. V and J are TRBV20-1 and TRBJ1-4; D unclear. Germline V gene data show CDR1 as DFQATT and CDR2 as SNEGSKA (reference sequence). The CDR3 totals 11 residues. Deletions cut 1 base from V and 10 bases from J, with 7 bases between. CDR3 sequence: CSARGPGKLFF. CDR3 sequence (DNA): TGCAGTGCTAGAGGCCCGGGAAAACTGTTTTTT.

The rearrangement links TRBV7-9 to TRBJ2-5; 7 bases are a match to TRBD1. Looked up from germline, CDR1 is SEHNR and CDR2 is FQNEAQ (reference sequence). The CDR3 totals 15 residues. V lost 5 bases and J lost 1; bases outside the gene matches: 7. CDR3 in amino acids: CASSVHRDSQETQYF. CDR3 bases: TGTGCCAGCAGCGTACATCGGGACAGCCAAGAGACCCAGTACTTC. Filled out from reference TRBV7-9 and TRBJ2-5, the complete variable domain reads DTGVSQNPRHKITKRGQNVTFRCDPISEHNRLYWYRQTLGQGPEFLTYFQNEAQLEKSRLLSDRFSAERPKGSFSTLEIQRTEQGDSAMYLCASSVHRDSQETQYFGPGTRLLVL.

V is TRBV30 and J is TRBJ1-6, with D hard to call. V was cut by 3 bases and J by 14 bases, with 14 bases left in between. This CDR3 has 12 amino acids. Germline V lookup: CDR1 GTSNPN, CDR2 SVGIG (reference sequence). CDR3 in DNA: TGTGCCTGGAGCCCAGGAGCGGATACCCTCCACTTT. As protein: CAWSPGADTLHF.

This chain uses TRBV5-1 with TRBJ1-1, with D perhaps matching TRBD1 (6 bases). V was cut by 5 bases and J by 1 base, with 9 bases left in between. This CDR3 spans 13 amino acids. Looked up from germline, CDR1 is SGHRS and CDR2 is YFSETQ. The CDR3 loop is CASRKGENTEAFF. CDR3 nucleotides: TGCGCCAGCAGGAAGGGGGAGAACACTGAAGCTTTCTTT.

J is TRBJ2-1 and V is TRBV2, with 7 bases identical to TRBD2. The CDR3 is 12 amino acids. Per germline, CDR1 SNHLY and CDR2 FYNNEI. V shed 6 bases and J 6 bases; nucleotides not matched to a gene: 2. The CDR3 DNA is TGTGCCAGCAGAACTAGCGTCAATGAGCAGTTCTTC. It yields the protein CASRTSVNEQFF.

The chain has TRBV5-4 and TRBJ2-1; 7 nucleotides line up with TRBD1. CDR1 and CDR2 from the germline V gene are SGHNT and YYREEE (reference sequence). V shed 4 bases and J 5 bases; nucleotides not matched to a gene: 9. The CDR3 has 15 residues. In DNA form, the CDR3 reads TGTGCCAGCAGCCGTTCGCTGGACAGGAACAATGAGCAGTTCTTC. Residues: CASSRSLDRNNEQFF.

This chain uses TRBV6-4 with TRBJ2-1; TRBD2 aligns across 8 bases. The junction had 4 bases not matched to a gene; V was cut back by 0 bases and J by 3 bases. The CDR3 spans 16 residues. Germline CDR1 reads MRHNA; CDR2 reads SNTAGT. The CDR3 DNA reads as TGTGCCAGCAGTGACTCCGCGACTAGCGACTACAATGAGCAGTTCTTC. It specifies CASSDSATSDYNEQFF.